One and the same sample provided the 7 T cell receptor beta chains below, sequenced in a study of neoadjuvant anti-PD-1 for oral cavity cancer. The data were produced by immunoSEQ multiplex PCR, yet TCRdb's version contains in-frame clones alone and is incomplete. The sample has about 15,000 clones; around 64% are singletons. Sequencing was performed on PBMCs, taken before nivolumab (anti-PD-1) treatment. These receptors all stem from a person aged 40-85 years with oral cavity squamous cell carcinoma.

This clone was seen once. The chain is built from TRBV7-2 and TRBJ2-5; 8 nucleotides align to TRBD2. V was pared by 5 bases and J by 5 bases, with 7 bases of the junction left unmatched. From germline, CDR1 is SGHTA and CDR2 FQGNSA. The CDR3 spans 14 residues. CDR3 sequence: CASSLSGGRETQYF. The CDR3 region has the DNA TGTGCCAGCAGCCTCTCGGGGGGGAGGGAGACCCAGTACTTC. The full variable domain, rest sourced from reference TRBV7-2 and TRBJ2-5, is GAGVSQSPSNKVTEKGKDVELRCDPISGHTALYWYRQSLGQGLEFLIYFQGNSAPDKSGLPSDRFSAERTGGSVSTLTIQRTQQEDSAVYLCASSLSGGRETQYFGPGTRLLVL.

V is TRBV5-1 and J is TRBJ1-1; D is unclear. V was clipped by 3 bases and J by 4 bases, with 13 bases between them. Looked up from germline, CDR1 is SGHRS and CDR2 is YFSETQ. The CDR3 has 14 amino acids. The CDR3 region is CASSSERGFTEAFF. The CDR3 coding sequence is TGCGCCAGCAGCTCCGAACGAGGGTTCACTGAAGCTTTCTTT.

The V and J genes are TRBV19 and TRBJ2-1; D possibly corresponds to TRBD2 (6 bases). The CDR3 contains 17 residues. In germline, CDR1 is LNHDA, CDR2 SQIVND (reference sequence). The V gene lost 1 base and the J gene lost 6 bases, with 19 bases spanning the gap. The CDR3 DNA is TGTGCCAGTAGTATAGGAATGGGCAGAGGAGGGGTCAATGAGCAGTTCTTC. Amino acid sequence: CASSIGMGRGGVNEQFF.

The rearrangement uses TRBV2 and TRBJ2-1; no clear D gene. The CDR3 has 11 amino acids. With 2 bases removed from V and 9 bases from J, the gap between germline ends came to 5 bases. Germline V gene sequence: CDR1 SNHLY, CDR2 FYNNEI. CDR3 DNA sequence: TGTGCCAGCAGTGAAAGGGTTGAGCAGTTCTTC. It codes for CASSERVEQFF.

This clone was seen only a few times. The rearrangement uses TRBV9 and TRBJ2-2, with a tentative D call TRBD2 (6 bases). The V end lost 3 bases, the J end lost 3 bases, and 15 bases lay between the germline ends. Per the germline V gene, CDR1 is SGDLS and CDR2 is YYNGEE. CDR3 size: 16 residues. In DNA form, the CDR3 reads TGTGCCAGCAGCGCGGTTCAGGGACTCCACACCGGGGAGCTGTTTTTT. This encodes CASSAVQGLHTGELFF.

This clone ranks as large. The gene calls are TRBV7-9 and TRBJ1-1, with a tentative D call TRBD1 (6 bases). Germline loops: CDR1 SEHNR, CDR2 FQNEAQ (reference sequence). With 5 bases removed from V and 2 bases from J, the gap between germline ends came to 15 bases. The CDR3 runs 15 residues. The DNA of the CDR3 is TGTGCCAGCAGCCCTACCGGGACACTAAACACTGAAGCTTTCTTT. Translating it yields CASSPTGTLNTEAFF.

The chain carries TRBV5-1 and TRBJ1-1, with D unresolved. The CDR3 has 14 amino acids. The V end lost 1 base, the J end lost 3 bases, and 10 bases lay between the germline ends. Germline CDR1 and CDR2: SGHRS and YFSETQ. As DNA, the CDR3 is TGCGCCAGCAGCTTGTGGCCCCAGGACACTGAAGCTTTCTTT. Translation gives CASSLWPQDTEAFF. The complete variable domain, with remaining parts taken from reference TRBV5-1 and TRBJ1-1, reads KAGVTQTPRYLIKTRGQQVTLSCSPISGHRSVSWYQQTPGQGLQFLFEYFSETQRNKGNFPGRFSGRQFSNSRSEMNVSTLELGDSALYLCASSLWPQDTEAFFGQGTRLTVV.